This T cell receptor beta chain is drawn from a study of cytomegalovirus exposure and HLA in healthy donors. Study details: An analysis done earlier identified about 120 million unique TCR beta sequences from about 180 million T cells. Study-wide findings and caveats: In an earlier analysis, in 587 donors, most V segments appeared productive either ~87% or ~30% of the time. High sensitivity and specificity were reportedly achieved when the classifier diagnosed cytomegalovirus status.

Sampled while nominally healthy, donors likely had unrecorded immune exposures. J lost 4 bases, V lost 6 bases, and 9 bases had no gene match. CDR1 LNHDA and CDR2 SQIVND come from the germline V gene (reference sequence). The CDR3 totals 15 residues. As for this clone: What it binds is unknown.

PCR amplification relied on 60 Vbeta primers (plus 13 Jbeta primers). The method was immunoSEQ multiplex PCR; TCRdb's version includes in-frame clones alone and lacks a portion of them. Among fewer than 250,000 clones, 65% to 75% were seen once, and the ten largest hold about 4.8%. The chain employs TRBV19 and TRBJ1-5; 7 bases map to TRBD1. The specimen sequenced was PBMCs. The source of this sequence is a man younger than 40 in good health and CMV-seropositive. CDR3 DNA: TGTGCCAGTAGGTTCCGGGACAGAATTAATCAGCCCCAGCATTTT. This translates into CASRFRDRINQPQHF.